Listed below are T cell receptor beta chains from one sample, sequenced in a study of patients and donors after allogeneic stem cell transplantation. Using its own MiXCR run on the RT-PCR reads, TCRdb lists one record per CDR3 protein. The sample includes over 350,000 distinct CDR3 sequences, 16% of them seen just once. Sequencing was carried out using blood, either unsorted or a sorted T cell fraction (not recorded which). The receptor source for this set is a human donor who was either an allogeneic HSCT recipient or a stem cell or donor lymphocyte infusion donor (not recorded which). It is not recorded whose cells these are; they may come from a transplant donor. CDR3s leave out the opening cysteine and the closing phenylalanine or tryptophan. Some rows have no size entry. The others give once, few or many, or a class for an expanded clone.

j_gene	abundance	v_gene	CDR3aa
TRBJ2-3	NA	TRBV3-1	ASTDQREEGDTQY
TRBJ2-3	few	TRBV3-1	ASSYALTSGRTDTQY
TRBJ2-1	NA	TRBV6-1	ASSRRSSVGYNEQF
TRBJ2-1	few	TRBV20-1	SARGPGGRPYNEQF
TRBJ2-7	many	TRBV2	ASHRLAEFYEQY
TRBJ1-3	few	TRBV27	ASSSQGMGRGNTIY
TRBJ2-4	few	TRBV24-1	ATSDWVTAAIAKNIQY
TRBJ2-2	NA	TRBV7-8	ASSLGAGTGYTGELF
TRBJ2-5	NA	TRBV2	ASRGQGRETQY
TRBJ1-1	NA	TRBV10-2	ASSGGSPNTEAI
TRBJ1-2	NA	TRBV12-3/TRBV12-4	ASSFYRNYGYT
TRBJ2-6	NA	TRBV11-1	ASSPGTSESSGANVLT
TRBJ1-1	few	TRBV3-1	ASGYGKNTEAF
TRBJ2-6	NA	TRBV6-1	ASSPRAWKGSGANVLT
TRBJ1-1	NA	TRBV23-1	ASSQSSGVRAEAF
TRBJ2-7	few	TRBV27	ASSTGVPYEQY
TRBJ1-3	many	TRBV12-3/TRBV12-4	ASSIPGNTIY
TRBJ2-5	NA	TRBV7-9	ASSNLPNLRGGQY
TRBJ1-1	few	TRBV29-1	SVEELATEAF
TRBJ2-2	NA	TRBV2	ASTERNTGELF
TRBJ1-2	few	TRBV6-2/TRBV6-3	ASRELGGRSSLYGYT
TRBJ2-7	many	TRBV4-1	ASSQGGLAGGEQY
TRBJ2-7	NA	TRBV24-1	ATSDPYSAPYEQY
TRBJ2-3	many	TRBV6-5	ASSRTADTQY
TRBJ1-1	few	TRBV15	ATSRQDSGLGTTEAF
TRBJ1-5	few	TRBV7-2	ASSFGTGVQPQH
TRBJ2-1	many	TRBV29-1	SVEGGGVEQF
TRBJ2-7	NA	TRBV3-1	ASSRGTSGVYEQY
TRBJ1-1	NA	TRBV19	ASSGHRGGSEAF
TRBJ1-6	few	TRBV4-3	ASSQDLGVSPLH
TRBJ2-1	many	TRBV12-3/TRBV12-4	ASSTGTSGKGEQF
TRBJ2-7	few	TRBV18	ASTGQGSNEQY
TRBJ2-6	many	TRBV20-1	SALGFSGANVLT
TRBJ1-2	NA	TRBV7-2	ASSVDREYGYT
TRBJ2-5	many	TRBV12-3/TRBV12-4	ASSFGGRRQETQY
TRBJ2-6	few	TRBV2	ASTKAGPGANVLT
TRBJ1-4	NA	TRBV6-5	ASSPRGTATNEKLF
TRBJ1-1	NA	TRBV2	ASSSSHRQGTEAF
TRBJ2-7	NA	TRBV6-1	ASTWTYEGEQY
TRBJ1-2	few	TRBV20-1	SAIIPRGGIYGYT
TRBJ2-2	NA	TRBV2	ASSEAVPGELF
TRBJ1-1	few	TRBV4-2	ASSQAPRSLNTEAF
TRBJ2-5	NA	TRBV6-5	ASSYSLIGGAGETQY
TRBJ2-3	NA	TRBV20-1	SASGGGPDTQY
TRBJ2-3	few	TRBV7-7	ASSLGTSHTQY
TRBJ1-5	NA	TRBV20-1	SAIEPRGNQPQH
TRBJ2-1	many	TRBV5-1	ASSSLGGTGEQF
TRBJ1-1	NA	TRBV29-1	SATGGVYTEAF
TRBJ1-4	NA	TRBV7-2	ASSLGTGGREKLF
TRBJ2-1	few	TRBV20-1	SARDPGQGANEQF
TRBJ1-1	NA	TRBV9	ASSVVMGGEAF
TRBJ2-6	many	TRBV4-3	ASSNAGANVLT